This TCR beta chain was sequenced during a study of identical twins. Findings and caveats of the study: Models, which agreed with sharing between unrelated individuals, nonetheless underestimated the out-of-frame TCR alpha sharing seen in monozygotic twins.

Germline trimming cut 5 bases from V and 0 bases from J; bases unmatched to any gene: 4. Germline CDR1 is LNHDA and CDR2 is SQIVND (reference sequence). CDR3 length: 15 amino acids. Unique molecular identifiers were present on cDNA, and template switching added a universal primer site. One entry per CDR3 protein results from TCRdb running MiXCR on the 5' RACE reads. The sample lists 300,000 to 400,000 distinct CDR3 sequences; roughly 12% were seen once. With respect to this clonotype: Its antigen is still unknown.

The sample was also reused in another study, on yellow fever vaccine responses in identical twins. That work adds: Reports say the vaccine T cell response in twins looked partly convergent and partly personalized.

The TCR sequence derives from a woman in her late teens or twenties in good health. The specimen was CD8+ T cells sorted from blood. This chain connects TRBV19 to TRBJ2-1, with 7 nucleotides matching TRBD1. This CDR3 reads CASSRDRSSYNEQFF. In DNA form, the CDR3 reads TGTGCCAGTAGTCGGGACAGAAGCTCCTACAATGAGCAGTTCTTC.